Shown below are 19 T cell receptor beta chains from a single sample sequenced in a study of T cells in Graves' hyperthyroidism and ophthalmopathy. Amplified TCR beta CDR3 regions came from RNA transcripts. RT-PCR in the first round (using the HTBI primer set) targeted the TCR CDR3. TCRdb re-derived calls from the multiplex PCR reads in MiXCR, one entry per CDR3 protein. The sample has approximately 420,000 distinct CDR3 sequences, roughly an eighth seen once. The sample was blood. The origin of the receptors is a young woman with Graves' hyperthyroidism.

As regards this clonotype: A much larger clone differs by one base, so this may be a read error. This rearrangement joins TRBV5-4 to TRBJ2-2; 8 nucleotides agree with TRBD2. CDR1 is SGHNT and CDR2 is YYREEE in the germline V gene (reference sequence). J was trimmed by 1 base and V by 4 bases; bases with no gene match: 3. The CDR3 is 15 residues long. CDR3 amino acids: CASSRGLENTGELFF. Here the CDR3 DNA reads TGTGCCAGCAGCCGGGGACTAGAGAACACCGGGGAGCTGTTTTTT. Full variable domain (remainder filled in from reference TRBV5-4 and TRBJ2-2): ETGVTQSPTHLIKTRGQQVTLRCSSQSGHNTVSWYQQALGQGPQFIFQYYREEENGRGNFPPRFSGLQFPNYSSELNVNALELDDSALYLCASSRGLENTGELFFGEGSRLTVL.

The sample holds many counts of this clonotype. The rearrangement links TRBV20-1 to TRBJ1-1; D unclear. Deletions cut 3 bases from V and 0 bases from J, with 14 bases between. The germline V gene has CDR1 DFQATT and CDR2 SNEGSKA (reference sequence). This CDR3 is built from 15 residues. This CDR3 is CSASLRRGMNTEAFF. The DNA of the CDR3 is TGCAGTGCTAGTCTAAGGCGGGGAATGAACACTGAAGCTTTCTTT.

The table lists this clonotype with a few counts. The chain is built from TRBV19 and TRBJ2-7; D perhaps matches TRBD1 (5 bases). The CDR3 length is 15 residues. Trimming removed 6 bases from V and 0 bases from J, with 15 bases in between. Germline CDR1 LNHDA, CDR2 SQIVND (reference sequence). CDR3 loop: CASRQDSESSYEQYF. CDR3 in DNA: TGTGCCAGTAGGCAAGACAGCGAAAGCTCCTACGAGCAGTACTTC. Combining the CDR3 with reference TRBV19 and TRBJ2-7 gives the whole variable domain DGGITQSPKYLFRKEGQNVTLSCEQNLNHDAMYWYRQDPGQGLRLIYYSQIVNDFQKGDIAEGYSVSREKKESFPLTVTSAQKNPTAFYLCASRQDSESSYEQYFGPGTRLTVT.

This clonotype appeared many times. The chain combines TRBV5-1 with TRBJ2-2; no clear D gene. This CDR3 is 15 amino acids long. Germline CDR1 and CDR2: SGHRS and YFSETQ. With 0 bases removed from V and 3 bases from J, the gap between germline ends came to 9 bases. Here the CDR3 reads CASSLGPGDTGELFF. CDR3 in DNA: TGCGCCAGCAGCTTGGGGCCTGGAGACACCGGGGAGCTGTTTTTT.

This clonotype was observed at least ten times. This sequence joins TRBV5-1 and TRBJ2-1; D possibly corresponds to TRBD1 (5 bases). The V end lost 3 bases, the J end lost 6 bases, and 25 bases lay between the germline ends. Germline CDR1 reads SGHRS; CDR2 reads YFSETQ. The CDR3 covers 18 residues. The CDR3 reads CASSSPSYPGFEVNEQFF. The CDR3 nucleotides are TGCGCCAGCAGCTCTCCATCGTATCCAGGGTTCGAGGTCAATGAGCAGTTCTTC.

This clonotype appeared a few times. The chain recombines TRBV4-3 with TRBJ1-4; no clear D gene. This CDR3 comprises 16 residues. V lost 0 bases and J lost 4, with 12 bases in between. Per germline, CDR1 LGHNA and CDR2 YSLEER. The CDR3, as DNA: TGCGCCAGCAGCCAAGATGCATACTCGCTTAATGAAAAACTGTTTTTT. This encodes CASSQDAYSLNEKLFF.

This clonotype was seen ten or more times. The chain joins TRBV28 to TRBJ2-7, with D perhaps being TRBD1 or TRBD2 (6 bases each). V was shortened by 7 bases and J by 3 bases, with 13 bases between the two germline ends. The CDR3 totals 13 residues. Germline values: CDR1 MDHEN, CDR2 SYDVKM. CDR3 in amino acids: CASNQGGGYEQYF. DNA of the CDR3: TGTGCCAGCAATCAAGGAGGGGGCTACGAGCAGTACTTC.

About this clonotype: One base away lies a much larger clone, so this may be a sequencing read error. The V gene is TRBV20-1, the J gene TRBJ1-2, with 7 nucleotides matching TRBD1. The CDR3 length is 13 residues. Germline V gene data show CDR1 as DFQATT and CDR2 as SNEGSKA (reference sequence). The J segment lost 10 bases and the V segment lost 7 bases, leaving 15 bases of the junction unmatched. The chain's CDR3 is CSVLGGGGLDYTF. Here the CDR3 DNA reads TGCAGTGTCCTAGGTGGAGGGGGCTTGGACTACACCTTC.

This clonotype was observed at least ten times. The CDR3 is CASSPGLAEEQYF. The CDR3, as DNA: TGTGCCAGCAGCCCGGGACTAGCGGAGGAGCAGTACTTC. This chain joins TRBV7-6 and TRBJ2-7, with 11 bases aligning to TRBD2. Germline CDR1 and CDR2: SGHVS and FNYEAQ. This CDR3 is built from 13 residues. Trimming at V came to 5 bases and at J to 7 bases, leaving 4 bases not matched to a gene.

The chain couples TRBV24-1 to TRBJ2-1, with TRBD2 matching 9 bases. Germline V CDR1 and CDR2: KGHDR, SFDVKD. V was pared by 0 bases and J by 4 bases, with 6 bases of the junction left unmatched. This CDR3 comprises 17 residues. CDR3: CATSDLGLAGNYNEQFF. The DNA of the CDR3 is TGTGCCACCAGTGATTTGGGGCTAGCGGGGAATTACAATGAGCAGTTCTTC.

Note on this clonotype: A clone one base away is much larger, so this may be a read error. The J gene is TRBJ1-5, the V gene TRBV2; possibly TRBD1 for D (5 bases). CDR1 is SNHLY and CDR2 is FYNNEI in the germline V gene. V lost 8 bases to trimming and J lost 5 bases, with 13 bases between them. The CDR3 has 13 residues. CDR3 sequence reads: CASGGDGYQPQHF. The CDR3 nucleotides read TGTGCCAGCGGTGGGGACGGCTATCAGCCCCAGCATTTT. The full variable domain, in which reference TRBV2 and TRBJ1-5 provide the parts outside the CDR3, is EPEVTQTPSHQVTQMGQEVILRCVPISNHLYFYWYRQILGQKVEFLVSFYNNEISEKSEIFDDQFSVERPDGSNFTLKIRSTKLEDSAMYFCASGGDGYQPQHFGDGTRLSIL.

This clonotype was detected many times. The genes are TRBV7-3 and TRBJ2-3; 7 bases align to TRBD2. The CDR3 totals 16 residues. Germline CDR1 reads SGHTA; CDR2 reads FQGTGA. With 2 bases clipped from V and 4 bases from J, the junction kept 9 bases outside the gene matches. CDR3 bases: TGTGCCAGCAGCTTAGTGGGGGGGGTGGGGGCAGATACGCAGTATTTT. Its translation: CASSLVGGVGADTQYF.

This clonotype was seen repeatedly, ten times or more. The chain employs TRBV5-1 and TRBJ2-7; D might be TRBD1 or TRBD2, each matching 6 bases. This CDR3 comprises 17 residues. In germline, CDR1 is SGHRS, CDR2 YFSETQ. Trimming removed 0 bases from V and 0 bases from J, with 16 bases in between. The CDR3 nucleotides read TGCGCCAGCAGCTTGGTTCCGGCGGGACACCTCTCCTACGAGCAGTACTTC. Translating it yields CASSLVPAGHLSYEQYF. Full variable domain (missing parts from reference TRBV5-1 and TRBJ2-7): KAGVTQTPRYLIKTRGQQVTLSCSPISGHRSVSWYQQTPGQGLQFLFEYFSETQRNKGNFPGRFSGRQFSNSRSEMNVSTLELGDSALYLCASSLVPAGHLSYEQYFGPGTRLTVT.

This clonotype was found many times. The DNA for the CDR3 is TGTGCCAGCAGCCATAGGGACAGCTTCACAGATACGCAGTATTTT. As protein: CASSHRDSFTDTQYF. The gene calls are TRBV3-1 and TRBJ2-3; 7 bases are shared with TRBD1. This CDR3 has 15 amino acids. Germline CDR1 is LGHDT and CDR2 is YNNKEL (reference sequence). V gave up 3 bases and J gave up 2 bases; unmatched junction bases: 5.

This clonotype was seen repeatedly, ten times or more. The V and J genes are TRBV7-3 and TRBJ2-2, with 7 bases aligning to TRBD1. The germline gives CDR1 SGHTA, CDR2 FQGTGA. The CDR3 loop spans 16 amino acids. V gave up 2 bases and J gave up 0 bases; unmatched junction bases: 3. CDR3 in amino acids: CASSLRGGPNTGELFF. In DNA form, the CDR3 reads TGTGCCAGCAGCTTACGAGGGGGCCCGAACACCGGGGAGCTGTTTTTT.

In this sample, this clonotype turned up many times. The chain carries TRBV28 and TRBJ2-6; D unclear. CDR1 is MDHEN, CDR2 SYDVKM, per germline. V gave up 7 bases and J gave up 1 base, with 5 bases separating them. The CDR3 runs 13 residues. The CDR3 sequence: CASKLSGANVLTF. The DNA for the CDR3 is TGTGCCAGCAAGTTATCTGGGGCCAACGTCCTGACTTTC.

The chain has TRBV5-1 and TRBJ2-1, with 8 bases lining up with TRBD2. This CDR3 comprises 15 residues. Germline V gives CDR1 SGHRS, CDR2 YFSETQ. Trimming at V came to 5 bases and at J to 4 bases, leaving 8 bases not matched to a gene. The CDR3 sequence is CASSGASGSYNEQFF. The CDR3 DNA sequence: TGCGCCAGCAGTGGAGCGAGCGGGAGTTACAATGAGCAGTTCTTC.

The sample holds many counts of this clonotype. V and J are TRBV27 and TRBJ2-1, with D uncertain. CDR1 MNHEY and CDR2 SMNVEV come from the germline V gene (reference sequence). Trimming removed 6 bases at V and 8 bases at J, with 11 bases between. The CDR3 has 12 residues. The CDR3: CASRSIPDEQFF. DNA of the CDR3: TGTGCCAGCAGATCAATTCCGGATGAGCAGTTCTTC.

This clonotype was observed many times. The chain links TRBV20-1 to TRBJ2-7; D is undetermined. The CDR3 consists of 13 residues. Trimming took 6 bases from V and 3 from J, leaving 15 bases between them. Per germline, CDR1 DFQATT and CDR2 SNEGSKA (reference sequence). The CDR3 nucleotides are TGCAGTGCCATCCCCAGCTTAGACTACGAGCAGTACTTC. Protein product: CSAIPSLDYEQYF.